The next 23 T cell receptor beta chains were all read from a single sample in a study of blood T cell repertoires in COVID-19. Clones were sequenced by immunoSEQ multiplex PCR, and TCRdb holds only the in-frame ones, with some missing. The data contain under 200,000 clones, 90% of them seen just once; the ten biggest clones take up approximately 0.48%. Material for sequencing was peripheral blood. Receptors originate from a man aged 45 to 65 with acute or convalescent COVID-19.

V and J are TRBV27 and TRBJ1-1, with TRBD1 matching over 7 bases. From germline, CDR1 is MNHEY and CDR2 SMNVEV (reference sequence). CDR3 length: 17 amino acids. With V trimmed by 3 bases and J by 2 bases, 12 bases remained unmatched. The CDR3 loop reads CASSFLLPTGINTEAFF. CDR3 in DNA: TGTGCCAGCAGTTTCCTACTTCCGACAGGGATTAACACTGAAGCTTTCTTT.

The chain couples TRBV28 to TRBJ1-6; maybe TRBD1 (5 bases). Per germline, CDR1 MDHEN and CDR2 SYDVKM. Trimming took 1 base from V and 9 from J, leaving 13 bases between them. This CDR3 contains 15 residues. CDR3 amino acids: CASSLLQGSGSPLHF. CDR3 bases: TGTGCCAGCAGTTTATTGCAGGGTTCGGGTTCACCCCTCCACTTT.

V and J are TRBV29-1 and TRBJ1-2; TRBD1 matches 11 bases. The CDR3 is made up of 17 amino acids. With 6 bases clipped from V and 4 bases from J, the junction kept 16 bases outside the gene matches. CDR1 and CDR2 from the germline V gene are SQVTM and ANQGSEA. Written as DNA, the CDR3 is TGCAGCGTGGGGACAGGGGGGGGAGAGGACCTCCTCTATGGCTACACCTTC. Amino acids: CSVGTGGGEDLLYGYTF. The entire variable domain, with the rest obtained from reference TRBV29-1 and TRBJ1-2, is as follows: SAVISQKPSRDICQRGTSLTIQCQVDSQVTMMFWYRQQPGQSLTLIATANQGSEATYESGFVIDKFPISRPNLTFSTLTVSNMSPEDSSIYLCSVGTGGGEDLLYGYTFGSGTRLTVV.

The chain uses TRBV6-5 and TRBJ2-6, with TRBD1 identical over 7 bases. J was trimmed by 3 bases and V by 6 bases; bases with no gene match: 5. Germline CDR1 is MNHEY and CDR2 is SVGAGI. This CDR3 comprises 15 residues. The CDR3 protein is CASRTQGDGANVLTF. CDR3 in DNA: TGTGCCAGCAGGACCCAGGGGGATGGGGCCAACGTCCTGACTTTC.

CDR3 sequence (DNA): TGTGCCAGCAGCTTAGGGACAGGGCGGTATGGCTACACCTTC. It translates to CASSLGTGRYGYTF. This chain connects TRBV7-2 to TRBJ1-2; 8 bases match TRBD1. This CDR3 has 14 residues. Germline V gene lookup returns CDR1 SGHTA and CDR2 FQGNSA. The J segment lost 5 bases and the V segment lost 1 base, leaving 3 bases of the junction unmatched.

The gene calls are TRBV19 and TRBJ1-2; D may be TRBD1 (6 bases). Looked up from germline, CDR1 is LNHDA and CDR2 is SQIVND (reference sequence). The V gene lost 4 bases and the J gene lost 7 bases, with 16 bases spanning the gap. The CDR3 is 14 amino acids. The CDR3 nucleotides read TGTGCCAGTAGTACGGACAGTTTGTCCCGTGGCTACACCTTC. Protein: CASSTDSLSRGYTF.

V is TRBV5-1 and J is TRBJ1-1, with 7 nucleotides matching TRBD1. Germline V gene lookup returns CDR1 SGHRS and CDR2 YFSETQ. V was pared by 0 bases and J by 2 bases, with 1 base of the junction left unmatched. The CDR3 covers 14 residues. The CDR3 is CASSLDRGNTEAFF. The CDR3 DNA reads as TGCGCCAGCAGCTTGGACAGGGGAAACACTGAAGCTTTCTTT. Full variable domain (rest looked up from reference TRBV5-1 and TRBJ1-1): KAGVTQTPRYLIKTRGQQVTLSCSPISGHRSVSWYQQTPGQGLQFLFEYFSETQRNKGNFPGRFSGRQFSNSRSEMNVSTLELGDSALYLCASSLDRGNTEAFFGQGTRLTVV.

This clone showed up just once. The chain is built from TRBV19 and TRBJ2-3, with D unresolved. The CDR3 loop spans 13 amino acids. The germline gives CDR1 LNHDA, CDR2 SQIVND (reference sequence). Trimming removed 6 bases from V and 0 bases from J, with 7 bases in between. CDR3 DNA: TGTGCCAGTAGGTACAGCAGCACAGATACGCAGTATTTT. Translation: CASRYSSTDTQYF.

The chain carries TRBV19 and TRBJ1-5; 7 bases align to TRBD1. Unmatched junction bases numbered 12, after V lost 4 bases and J lost 0 bases. CDR1 is LNHDA, CDR2 SQIVND, per germline (reference sequence). This CDR3 contains 18 residues. The chain's CDR3 is CASSSFFTGVSSNQPQHF. CDR3 DNA sequence: TGTGCCAGTAGTAGCTTTTTCACAGGGGTAAGTAGCAATCAGCCCCAGCATTTT.

The chain combines TRBV28 with TRBJ2-7; TRBD2 aligns across 10 bases. J was trimmed by 0 bases and V by 6 bases; bases with no gene match: 11. CDR3 length: 17 amino acids. Germline V gene lookup returns CDR1 MDHEN and CDR2 SYDVKM. The CDR3 loop reads CASRGSGLADNSYEQYF. The DNA of the CDR3 is TGTGCCAGCAGAGGAAGTGGACTAGCGGACAACTCCTACGAGCAGTACTTC. Combining the CDR3 with reference TRBV28 and TRBJ2-7 gives the whole variable domain DVKVTQSSRYLVKRTGEKVFLECVQDMDHENMFWYRQDPGLGLRLIYFSYDVKMKEKGDIPEGYSVSREKKERFSLILESASTNQTSMYLCASRGSGLADNSYEQYFGPGTRLTVT.

Only one count was recorded for this clone. The rearrangement joins TRBV7-9 to TRBJ2-2; TRBD1 might be the D (5 bases). This CDR3 has 14 residues. Trimming removed 5 bases from V and 1 base from J, with 8 bases in between. Per germline, CDR1 SEHNR and CDR2 FQNEAQ (reference sequence). CDR3: CASSRTGNTGELFF. The CDR3 nucleotides are TGTGCCAGCAGCAGAACAGGGAACACCGGGGAGCTGTTTTTT.

CDR3 nucleotide sequence: TGCGCCAGCAGCCACTTTGTGGCTAGCGGGAGCTACGAGCAGTACTTC. Encoded protein: CASSHFVASGSYEQYF. The chain couples TRBV5-1 to TRBJ2-7; 10 nucleotides agree with TRBD2. Losses at the gene ends were 4 bases for V and 3 bases for J; bases not matched to a gene: 10. Per germline, CDR1 SGHRS and CDR2 YFSETQ. The CDR3 has 16 amino acids.

The chain has TRBV3-1 (or the pseudogene TRBV3-2) and TRBJ2-7; D is unclear. The germline gives CDR1 LGHDT, CDR2 YNNKEL (reference sequence). CDR3 size: 14 residues. V lost 4 bases to trimming and J lost 0 bases, with 10 bases between them. CDR3 protein: CASSPRHSSYEQYF. The CDR3 nucleotides are TGTGCCAGCAGCCCGCGCCATTCCTCCTACGAGCAGTACTTC.

The V call is TRBV2, the J call TRBJ2-2; 8 bases are shared with TRBD1. The CDR3 is made up of 15 amino acids. The V segment lost 4 bases and the J segment 4 bases; nucleotides outside the gene matches: 5. From germline, CDR1 is SNHLY and CDR2 FYNNEI. CDR3 protein: CASSADRVGTGELFF. CDR3 sequence (DNA): TGTGCCAGCAGTGCGGACAGGGTCGGCACCGGGGAGCTGTTTTTT.

The V gene is TRBV18, the J gene TRBJ1-1; D unclear. Germline V gene sequence: CDR1 KGHSH, CDR2 LQKENI. V lost 6 bases to trimming and J lost 10 bases, with 21 bases between them. The CDR3 length is 14 residues. DNA of the CDR3: TGTGCCAGCTCCCCGAGGAGGACCTTCGAGGGAGCTTTCTTT. It is translated as CASSPRRTFEGAFF.

This clone turned up a few times. The chain employs TRBV19 and TRBJ2-7; D may be TRBD2 (5 bases). Germline V lookup: CDR1 LNHDA, CDR2 SQIVND (reference sequence). This CDR3 has 11 residues. V lost 4 bases and J 5 bases, leaving 6 bases between the germline ends. DNA of the CDR3: TGTGCCAGTAGTAGGCGGGACGAGCAGTACTTC. Encoded protein: CASSRRDEQYF.

Here the CDR3 reads CATSDLSGYGTQYF. The CDR3 nucleotides read TGTGCCACCAGTGATTTGAGCGGGTACGGTACGCAGTATTTT. The chain links TRBV24-1 to TRBJ2-3, with D maybe TRBD2 (6 bases). This CDR3 has 14 residues. V was shortened by 0 bases and J by 8 bases, with 11 bases between the two germline ends. The germline V gene has CDR1 KGHDR and CDR2 SFDVKD.

The chain is built from TRBV30 and TRBJ2-6, with D possibly TRBD2 on 5 matching bases. V was cut by 4 bases and J by 2 bases, with 9 bases left in between. CDR1 is GTSNPN and CDR2 is SVGIG in the germline V gene (reference sequence). This CDR3 has 14 residues. CDR3 coding DNA: TGTGCCTGGAAGAGGGATCCTGGGGCCAACGTCCTGACTTTC. It encodes CAWKRDPGANVLTF.

The rearrangement joins TRBV18 to TRBJ1-2; D is ambiguous. This CDR3 has 14 residues. Germline assignment: CDR1 KGHSH and CDR2 LQKENI. V dropped 3 bases and J dropped 1 base, with 9 bases sitting between them. This CDR3 reads CASSPRGNNYGYTF. The CDR3 coding sequence is TGTGCCAGCTCACCGCGGGGTAATAACTATGGCTACACCTTC.

This chain connects TRBV18 to TRBJ2-7; unclear D gene. The V end lost 6 bases, the J end lost 4 bases, and 10 bases lay between the germline ends. Per germline, CDR1 KGHSH and CDR2 LQKENI. The CDR3 loop spans 12 amino acids. CDR3 protein: CASSLNPYEQYV. As DNA, the CDR3 is TGTGCCAGCTCCCTTAATCCTTACGAGCAGTACGTC.

This chain joins TRBV28 and TRBJ1-5; D perhaps matches TRBD1 (6 bases). Germline CDR1 reads MDHEN; CDR2 reads SYDVKM. The CDR3 spans 14 residues. Trimming took off 7 bases at V and 4 bases at J, with 14 bases between the two ends. CDR3 region: CASTSDRLNQPQHF. The DNA of the CDR3 is TGTGCCAGCACCTCTGACAGGTTGAATCAGCCCCAGCATTTT.

This rearrangement joins TRBV29-1 to TRBJ2-1; the D gene is possibly TRBD1 (6 bases). Deletions cut 3 bases from V and 0 bases from J, with 12 bases between. Germline CDR1 SQVTM, CDR2 ANQGSEA. This CDR3 is built from 15 residues. The CDR3 nucleotides read TGCAGCGTTGACACCTCAGGGGACTCCTACAATGAGCAGTTCTTC. Encoded protein: CSVDTSGDSYNEQFF.

This clone was recorded only once. This CDR3 reads CSVEAQGYDEQFF. The CDR3 nucleotides read TGCAGCGTTGAAGCCCAGGGGTACGATGAGCAGTTCTTC. The chain is built from TRBV29-1 and TRBJ2-1, with D possibly matching TRBD1 (6 bases). Germline V lookup: CDR1 SQVTM, CDR2 ANQGSEA. The CDR3 runs 13 residues. Trimming left V 1 base short and J 8 bases short, with 12 bases between.